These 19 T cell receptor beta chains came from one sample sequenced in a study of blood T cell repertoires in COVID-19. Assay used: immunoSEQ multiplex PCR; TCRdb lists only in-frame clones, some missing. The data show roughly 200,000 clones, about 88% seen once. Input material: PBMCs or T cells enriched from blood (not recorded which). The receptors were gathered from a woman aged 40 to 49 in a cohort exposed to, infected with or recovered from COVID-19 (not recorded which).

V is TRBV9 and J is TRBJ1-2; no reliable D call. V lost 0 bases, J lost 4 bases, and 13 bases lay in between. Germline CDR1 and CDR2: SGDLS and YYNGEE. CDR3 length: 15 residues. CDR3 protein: CASSVVTSLPYGYTF. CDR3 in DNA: TGTGCCAGCAGCGTAGTCACGTCTCTACCCTATGGCTACACCTTC.

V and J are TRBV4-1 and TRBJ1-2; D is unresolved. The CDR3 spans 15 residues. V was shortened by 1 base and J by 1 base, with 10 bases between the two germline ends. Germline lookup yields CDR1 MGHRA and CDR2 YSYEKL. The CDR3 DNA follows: TGCGCCAGCAGCCAAGTTTCGGCGGGTAACTATGGCTACACCTTC. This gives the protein CASSQVSAGNYGYTF.

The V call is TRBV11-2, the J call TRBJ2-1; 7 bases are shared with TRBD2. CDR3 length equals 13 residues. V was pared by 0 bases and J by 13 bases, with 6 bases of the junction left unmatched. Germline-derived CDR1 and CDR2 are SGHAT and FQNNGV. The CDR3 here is CASSLDYGRFQFF. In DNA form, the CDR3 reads TGTGCCAGCAGCTTAGATTACGGGAGGTTCCAGTTCTTC.

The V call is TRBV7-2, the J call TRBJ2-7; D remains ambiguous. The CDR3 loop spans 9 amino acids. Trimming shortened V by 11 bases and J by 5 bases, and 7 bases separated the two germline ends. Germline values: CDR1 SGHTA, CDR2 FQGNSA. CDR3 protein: CASGHEQYF. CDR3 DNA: TGTGCCTCTGGGCACGAGCAGTACTTC. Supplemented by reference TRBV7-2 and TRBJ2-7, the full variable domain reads GAGVSQSPSNKVTEKGKDVELRCDPISGHTALYWYRQSLGQGLEFLIYFQGNSAPDKSGLPSDRFSAERTGGSVSTLTIQRTQQEDSAVYLCASGHEQYFGPGTRLTVT.

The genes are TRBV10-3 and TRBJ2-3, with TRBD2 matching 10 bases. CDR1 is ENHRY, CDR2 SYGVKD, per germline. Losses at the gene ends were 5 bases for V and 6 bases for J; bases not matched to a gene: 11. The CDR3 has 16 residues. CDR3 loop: CAISPFLGLALDTQYF. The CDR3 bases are TGTGCCATCAGTCCATTCCTGGGACTAGCGTTGGATACGCAGTATTTT.

The CDR3 DNA is TGTGCCATCAGTGGGGCAGGGGTGAACACTGAAGCTTTCTTT. This codes for CAISGAGVNTEAFF. V usage is TRBV10-3 and J usage is TRBJ1-1; the D gene is possibly TRBD1 (6 bases). V lost 4 bases, J lost 0 bases, and 9 bases lay in between. The germline V gene has CDR1 ENHRY and CDR2 SYGVKD. CDR3 size: 14 residues.

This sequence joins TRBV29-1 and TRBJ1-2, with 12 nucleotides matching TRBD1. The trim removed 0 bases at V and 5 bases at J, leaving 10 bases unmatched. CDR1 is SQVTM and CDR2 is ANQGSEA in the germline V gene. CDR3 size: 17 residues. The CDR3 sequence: CSVEDWGQGALEYGYTF. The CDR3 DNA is TGCAGCGTTGAAGATTGGGGACAGGGGGCTTTGGAATATGGCTACACCTTC.

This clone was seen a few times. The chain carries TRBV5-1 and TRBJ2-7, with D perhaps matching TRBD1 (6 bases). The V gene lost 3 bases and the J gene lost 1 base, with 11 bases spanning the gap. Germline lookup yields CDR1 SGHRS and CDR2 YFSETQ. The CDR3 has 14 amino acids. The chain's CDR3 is CASSWTVGSYEQYF. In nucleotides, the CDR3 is TGCGCCAGCAGCTGGACAGTAGGGTCCTACGAGCAGTACTTC.

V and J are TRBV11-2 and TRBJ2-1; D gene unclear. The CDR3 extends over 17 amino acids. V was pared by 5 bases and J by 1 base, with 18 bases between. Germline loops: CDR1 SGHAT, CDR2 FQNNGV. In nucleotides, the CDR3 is TGTGCCAGCAGCGCTCGGTCTGCAGGTTGGTCCTACAATGAGCAGTTCTTC. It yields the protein CASSARSAGWSYNEQFF.

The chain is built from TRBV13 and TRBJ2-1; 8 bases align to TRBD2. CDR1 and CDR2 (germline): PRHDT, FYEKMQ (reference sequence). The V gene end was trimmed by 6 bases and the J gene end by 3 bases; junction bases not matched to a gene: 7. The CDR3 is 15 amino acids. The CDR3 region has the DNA TGTGCCAGCAGTTCTCAAAGCGGGAGCTACAATGAGCAGTTCTTC. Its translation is CASSSQSGSYNEQFF. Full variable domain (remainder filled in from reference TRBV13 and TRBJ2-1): AAGVIQSPRHLIKEKRETATLKCYPIPRHDTVYWYQQGPGQDPQFLISFYEKMQSDKGSIPDRFSAQQFSDYHSELNMSSLELGDSALYFCASSSQSGSYNEQFFGPGTRLTVL.

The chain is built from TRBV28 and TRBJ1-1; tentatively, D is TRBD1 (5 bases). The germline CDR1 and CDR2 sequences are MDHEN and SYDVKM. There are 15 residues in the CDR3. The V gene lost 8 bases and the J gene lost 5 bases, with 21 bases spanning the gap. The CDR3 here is CASGPGNEGRTEAFF. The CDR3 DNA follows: TGTGCCAGCGGGCCAGGGAATGAAGGAAGGACTGAAGCTTTCTTT.

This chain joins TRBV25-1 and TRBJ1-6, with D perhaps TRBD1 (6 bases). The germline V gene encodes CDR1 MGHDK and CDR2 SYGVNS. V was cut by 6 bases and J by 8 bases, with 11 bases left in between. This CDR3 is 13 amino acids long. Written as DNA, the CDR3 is TGTGCCAGCAGCCCCAGGGGTTATTCACCCCTCCACTTT. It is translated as CASSPRGYSPLHF.

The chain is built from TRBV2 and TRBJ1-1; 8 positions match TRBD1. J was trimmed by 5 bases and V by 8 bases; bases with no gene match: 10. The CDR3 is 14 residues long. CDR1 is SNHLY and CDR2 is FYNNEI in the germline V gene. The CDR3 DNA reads TGTGCCAGCGGATCGATACAGGGGGGAACTGAAGCTTTCTTT. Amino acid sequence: CASGSIQGGTEAFF.

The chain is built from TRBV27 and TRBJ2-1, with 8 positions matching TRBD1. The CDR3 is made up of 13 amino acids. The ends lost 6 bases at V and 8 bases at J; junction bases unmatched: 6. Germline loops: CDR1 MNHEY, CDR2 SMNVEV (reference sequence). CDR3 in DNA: TGTGCCAGCAGCAAACAGGGGGTCTATGAGCAGTTCTTC. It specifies CASSKQGVYEQFF.

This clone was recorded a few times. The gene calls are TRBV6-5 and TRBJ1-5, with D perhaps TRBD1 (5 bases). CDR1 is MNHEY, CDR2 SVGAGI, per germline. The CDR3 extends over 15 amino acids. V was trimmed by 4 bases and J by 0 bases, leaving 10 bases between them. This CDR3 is CASSSTGDSNQPQHF. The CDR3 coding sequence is TGTGCCAGCAGTTCTACAGGAGATAGCAATCAGCCCCAGCATTTT.

The CDR3 is CASSFLGGVQKETQYF. The CDR3 DNA reads TGTGCCAGCAGCTTTCTGGGGGGGGTCCAAAAAGAGACCCAGTACTTC. The chain joins TRBV7-6 to TRBJ2-5; 7 nucleotides line up with TRBD2. The CDR3 contains 16 residues. The germline gives CDR1 SGHVS, CDR2 FNYEAQ. V was clipped by 3 bases and J by 3 bases; unmatched bases: 10.

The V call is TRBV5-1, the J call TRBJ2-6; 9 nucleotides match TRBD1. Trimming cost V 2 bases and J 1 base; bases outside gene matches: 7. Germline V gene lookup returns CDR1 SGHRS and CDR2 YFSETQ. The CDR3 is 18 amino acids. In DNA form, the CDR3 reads TGCGCCAGCAGCTTAGCGGGACAGGGACCTTCTGGGGCCAACGTCCTGACTTTC. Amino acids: CASSLAGQGPSGANVLTF.

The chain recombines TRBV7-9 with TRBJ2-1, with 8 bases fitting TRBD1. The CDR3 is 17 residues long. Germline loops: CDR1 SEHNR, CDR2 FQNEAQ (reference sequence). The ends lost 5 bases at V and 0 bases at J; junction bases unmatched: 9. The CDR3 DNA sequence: TGTGCCAGCAGCACCACGACAGGGGTTGACTCCTACAATGAGCAGTTCTTC. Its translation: CASSTTTGVDSYNEQFF.

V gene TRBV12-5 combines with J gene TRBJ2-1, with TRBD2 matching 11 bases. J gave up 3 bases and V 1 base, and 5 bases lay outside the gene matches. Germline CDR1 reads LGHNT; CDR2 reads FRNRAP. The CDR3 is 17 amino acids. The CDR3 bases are TGTGCTAGTGGTTTGGGCCTTACTAGCGGGGGCTACAATGAGCAGTTCTTC. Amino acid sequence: CASGLGLTSGGYNEQFF.